The rows below give T cell receptor beta chains drawn from one sample of a study of blood T cell repertoires in COVID-19. Some clones are missing from TCRdb's copy, which holds only in-frame ones; the method was immunoSEQ multiplex PCR. The top ten hold 3% to 4.5% of the sample, which has hundreds of thousands of clones, approximately 81% seen once. The specimen sequenced was peripheral blood. The receptors stem from a woman of 80 years or more with acute or convalescent COVID-19. Both conserved end residues are part of each CDR3. The D gene is left open where the match is weak. Where a row states a size, it is once, few, many or the class of an expanded clone; other rows omit it.

V gene	clone size	J gene	D gene	CDR3 DNA	CDR3 protein
TRBV30	few	TRBJ1-5	NA	TGTGCCTGGAAGAGCAGCAATCAGCCCCAGCATTTT	CAWKSSNQPQHF
TRBV11-1	once	TRBJ1-1	NA	TGTGCCAGCAGCTTACCCCCGGACACTGAAGCTTTCTTT	CASSLPPDTEAFF
TRBV7-2	NA	TRBJ2-3	TRBD2	TGTGCCAGCAGCTCGGGACTAGCGGGGGGGTACACAGATACGCAGTATTTT	CASSSGLAGGYTDTQYF
TRBV19	NA	TRBJ1-1	TRBD1	TGTGCCAGTAGTTTCCTGGACAGGGACACTGAAGCTTTCTTT	CASSFLDRDTEAFF
TRBV11-2	NA	TRBJ2-1	TRBD1	TGTGCCAGCAGCTCCGGGACAGGGTATGATGAGCAGTTCTTC	CASSSGTGYDEQFF
TRBV7-9	NA	TRBJ2-3	NA	TGTGCCAGCAGCTTAGTAGACACAGATACGCAGTATTTT	CASSLVDTDTQYF
TRBV7-9	NA	TRBJ1-3	NA	TGTGCCAGCAGCTTCCCATGGGAGGGCCGTGGAAACACCATATATTTT	CASSFPWEGRGNTIYF
TRBV11-3	NA	TRBJ1-1	NA	TGTGCCAGCAGCCCAGGGTACGAGACTGAAGCTTTCTTT	CASSPGYETEAFF
TRBV24-1	NA	TRBJ1-5	TRBD1	TGTGCCACCAGTGACCCCGGACAGGATCATAGCAATCAGCCCCAGCATTTT	CATSDPGQDHSNQPQHF
TRBV6-5	NA	TRBJ2-1	NA	TGTGCCAGCATCAACTCGTTCGACTCCTACAATGAGCAGTTCTTC	CASINSFDSYNEQFF
TRBV6-1	few	TRBJ2-7	NA	TGTGCCAGCAGTGAATCAGGGTCGGGCCGCTACGAGCAGTACTTC	CASSESGSGRYEQYF
TRBV7-2	NA	TRBJ2-1	NA	TGTGCCAGCAGCTTCGCGGGATACAATGAGCAGTTCTTC	CASSFAGYNEQFF
TRBV10-3	NA	TRBJ2-4	TRBD1	TGTGCCATCAGTGACCCGGGACAGGGGGCGCGGGAAAACATTCAGTACTTC	CAISDPGQGARENIQYF
TRBV29-1	NA	TRBJ1-1	NA	TGCAGCGTTGTATCTTCAGGGGTAGCTTTCTTT	CSVVSSGVAFF
TRBV18	once	TRBJ2-7	TRBD2	TGTGCCAGCTCACCAATTCGGGGGGACTACGAGCAGTACTTC	CASSPIRGDYEQYF
TRBV19	NA	TRBJ1-5	NA	TGTGCCAGTAGTATAGGACAGCAGATTTGGCAGCCCCAGCATTTT	CASSIGQQIWQPQHF
TRBV5-6	once	TRBJ1-3	NA	TGTGCCAGCAGCTTGGTTCACTCTGGAAACACCATATATTTT	CASSLVHSGNTIYF
TRBV11-2	NA	TRBJ2-3	TRBD2	TGTGCCAGCAGCCCTAGGGGGGTCAGGGCTAGCGGGGGGACAGATACGCAGTATTTT	CASSPRGVRASGGTDTQYF
TRBV5-1	NA	TRBJ1-1	TRBD1	TGCGCCAGCAGACCAGGGGGGAACACTGAAGCTTTCTTT	CASRPGGNTEAFF
TRBV7-8	NA	TRBJ1-1	TRBD1	TGTGCCAGCAGCTGGGGACAGGTGAACACTGAAGCTTTCTTT	CASSWGQVNTEAFF
TRBV6-5	NA	TRBJ2-3	TRBD2	TGTGCCAGCATCCAAGCGGGGGGGCAGTCAGATACGCAGTATTTT	CASIQAGGQSDTQYF
TRBV6-5	NA	TRBJ2-2	NA	TGTGCCAGCAGTCCCTCGGGAGTCACCGGGGAGCTGTTTTTT	CASSPSGVTGELFF
TRBV5-4	NA	TRBJ2-7	TRBD1	TGTGCCAGCAGCTACGGGACAGTAACCTACGAGCAGTACTTC	CASSYGTVTYEQYF
TRBV15	NA	TRBJ1-5	NA	TGTGCCACCAGCAGAGATCTCGGGGATCAGCCCCAGCATTTT	CATSRDLGDQPQHF
TRBV6-2/TRBV6-3	NA	TRBJ1-1	TRBD1	TGTGCCAGCAGTAGTCTCCAGGGGGCCCTAGGGACTGAAGCTTTCTTT	CASSSLQGALGTEAFF
TRBV10-3	NA	TRBJ2-1	TRBD1	TGTGCCATCAGTGAGCCCGCCCCGCCCGGGACAGGGGACAATGAGCAGTTCTTC	CAISEPAPPGTGDNEQFF
TRBV7-2	NA	TRBJ1-5	NA	TGTGCCAGCAGCTCAAACAATCAGCCCCAGCATTTT	CASSSNNQPQHF
TRBV11-3	NA	TRBJ1-1	NA	TGTGCCAGCAGCTTTGCGGAGAACATGAACACTGAAGCTTTCTTT	CASSFAENMNTEAFF
TRBV9	NA	TRBJ2-7	NA	TGTGCCAGCAGCGTAGACGATCCAGGGTTCAGTTTCACCTACGAGCAGTACTTC	CASSVDDPGFSFTYEQYF
TRBV30	NA	TRBJ1-1	NA	TGTGCCTGGAGTGTACCGCCAGGGAAGGGGACTGAAGCTTTCTTT	CAWSVPPGKGTEAFF
TRBV7-9	NA	TRBJ2-3	NA	TGTGCCAGCAGCCAACCCCTCGAGCTTTATACGCAGTATTTT	CASSQPLELYTQYF
TRBV9	NA	TRBJ1-2	NA	TGTGCCAGCAGCCCGCAACATACGGAGGGGTATGGCTACACCTTC	CASSPQHTEGYGYTF
TRBV28	NA	TRBJ1-2	NA	TGTGCCAGCTCCGGGGGGCCCTATGGCTACACCTTC	CASSGGPYGYTF
TRBV11-2	once	TRBJ1-1	TRBD1	TGTGCCAGCAGCGCCGGGACAGTGAACACTGAAGCTTTCTTT	CASSAGTVNTEAFF
TRBV18	NA	TRBJ1-4	NA	TGTGCCAGCTCACCACGGGAGGAGCGTGAAAAACTGTTTTTT	CASSPREEREKLFF
TRBV28	NA	TRBJ1-2	NA	TGTGCCAGCAGCCTCGCCGGGGATCGTGGCTACACCTTC	CASSLAGDRGYTF
TRBV9	NA	TRBJ2-5	NA	TGTGCCAGCACCACCTCGGGCGGGGCGGGAGAGACCCAGTACTTC	CASTTSGGAGETQYF
TRBV5-4	NA	TRBJ1-1	TRBD1	TGTGCCAGCAGCACGGGACAGGGGGACACTGAAGCTTTCTTT	CASSTGQGDTEAFF
TRBV10-2	NA	TRBJ1-1	NA	TGCGCCAGCAGTTCCCTCACTGAAGCTTTCTTT	CASSSLTEAFF
TRBV5-8	few	TRBJ1-4	NA	TGTGCCAGCAGCGAACATAAACAGGGATCTAATGAAAAACTGTTTTTT	CASSEHKQGSNEKLFF
TRBV3-1/TRBV3-2	NA	TRBJ1-1	TRBD1	TGTGCCAGCAGCCAAGGGACAGGGGGTGAAGCTTTCTTT	CASSQGTGGEAFF
TRBV9	NA	TRBJ1-1	TRBD1	TGTGCCAGCAGCGCACCCGGGACAGCGAACACTGAAGCTTTCTTT	CASSAPGTANTEAFF
TRBV6-5	NA	TRBJ1-1	NA	TGTGCCAGCAGTTCCCAGGGGACTGAAGCTTTCTTT	CASSSQGTEAFF
TRBV5-1	few	TRBJ1-4	TRBD1	TGCGCCAGCAGCTGGGGACAGGGGATTAATGAAAAACTGTTTTTT	CASSWGQGINEKLFF
TRBV11-3	NA	TRBJ1-1	TRBD1	TGTGCCAGCGGACTGACAGGGACTGAAGCTTTCTTT	CASGLTGTEAFF
TRBV5-1	NA	TRBJ2-3	TRBD1	TGCGCCAGCAGCCACGGACAGGGGGGAGATACGCAGTATTTT	CASSHGQGGDTQYF
TRBV3-1/TRBV3-2	NA	TRBJ1-1	NA	TGTGCCAGCAGCCAAGGCGCCCAGGGTTTAAACACTGAAGCTTTCTTT	CASSQGAQGLNTEAFF
TRBV18	NA	TRBJ2-2	NA	TGTGCCAGCTCACCAGCGGCCAGCTCGAACACCGGGGAGCTGTTTTTT	CASSPAASSNTGELFF
TRBV28	once	TRBJ2-7	TRBD1	TGTGCCAGTTCAGATACAGGGGCCTGGTACGAGCAGTACTTC	CASSDTGAWYEQYF
TRBV27	NA	TRBJ2-7	TRBD1	TGTGCCAGCAGCTCTGGGACAGCCCCCTCCGAGCAGTACTTC	CASSSGTAPSEQYF
TRBV6-5	NA	TRBJ1-2	NA	TGTGCCAGCGCGCCCCGGCCGAGGGACTATGGCTACACCTTC	CASAPRPRDYGYTF
TRBV5-6	NA	TRBJ2-2	NA	TGTGCCAGCACCCCGCGGCGCACCGGGGAGCTGTTTTTT	CASTPRRTGELFF
TRBV28	NA	TRBJ1-2	NA	TGTGCCAGCAGTTTGGGGCACCCATATGGCTACACCTTC	CASSLGHPYGYTF
TRBV7-3	NA	TRBJ2-1	NA	TGTGCCAGCAGCTTGACAGGATCCAATGAGCAGTTCTTC	CASSLTGSNEQFF
TRBV23-1	NA	TRBJ1-2	NA	TGCGCCAGCAGTCAATCAGAAAGGCCGGCCCCTAGCGGCTACACCTTC	CASSQSERPAPSGYTF